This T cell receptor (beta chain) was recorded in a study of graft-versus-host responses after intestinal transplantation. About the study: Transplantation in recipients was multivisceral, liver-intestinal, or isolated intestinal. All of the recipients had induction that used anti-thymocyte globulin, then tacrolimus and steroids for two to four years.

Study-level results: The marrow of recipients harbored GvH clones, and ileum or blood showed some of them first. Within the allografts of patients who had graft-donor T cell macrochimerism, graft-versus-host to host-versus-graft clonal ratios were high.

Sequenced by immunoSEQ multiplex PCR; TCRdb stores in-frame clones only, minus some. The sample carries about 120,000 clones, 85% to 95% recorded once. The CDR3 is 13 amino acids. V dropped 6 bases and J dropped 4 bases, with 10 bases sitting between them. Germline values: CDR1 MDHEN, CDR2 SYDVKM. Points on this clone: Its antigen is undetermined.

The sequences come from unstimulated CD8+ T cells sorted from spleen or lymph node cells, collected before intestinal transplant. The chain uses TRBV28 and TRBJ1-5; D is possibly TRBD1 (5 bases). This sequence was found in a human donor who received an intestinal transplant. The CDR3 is CASRGQGNQPQHF. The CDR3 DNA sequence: TGTGCCAGCAGGGGCCAGGGTAATCAGCCCCAGCATTTT.